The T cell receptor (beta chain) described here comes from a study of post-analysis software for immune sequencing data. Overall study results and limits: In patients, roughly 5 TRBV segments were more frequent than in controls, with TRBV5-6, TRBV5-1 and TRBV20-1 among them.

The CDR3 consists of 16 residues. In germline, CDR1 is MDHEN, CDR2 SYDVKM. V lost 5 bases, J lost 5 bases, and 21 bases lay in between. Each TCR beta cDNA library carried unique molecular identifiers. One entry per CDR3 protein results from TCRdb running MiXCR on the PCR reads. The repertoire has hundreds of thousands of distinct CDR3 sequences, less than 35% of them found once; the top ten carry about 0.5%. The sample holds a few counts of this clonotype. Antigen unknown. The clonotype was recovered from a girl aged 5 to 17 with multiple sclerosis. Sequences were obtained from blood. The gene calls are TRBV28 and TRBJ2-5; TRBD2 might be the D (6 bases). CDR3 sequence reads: CASSLRTSPGGETQYF. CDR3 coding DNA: TGTGCCAGCAGTCTTCGGACGAGTCCAGGAGGGGAGACCCAGTACTTC.